The clone carrying this T cell receptor (beta chain) was found once. The entry originates in a study of blood T cell repertoires in COVID-19. Donors were grouped by their self-reported clinical history. Clones were sequenced by immunoSEQ multiplex PCR, and TCRdb holds only the in-frame ones, with some missing. The table has around 300,000 clones, around 87% seen once. This CDR3 contains 15 residues. V shed 4 bases, J shed 8 bases, and the junction held 10 bases outside the gene matches. CDR1 is KGHSH and CDR2 is LQKENI in the germline V gene. V is TRBV18 and J is TRBJ1-2; 10 nucleotides line up with TRBD1. The origin of this receptor is a woman aged 30 to 39 who had recovered from COVID-19. Sequenced: PBMCs or T cells enriched from blood (not recorded which). The CDR3 DNA is TGTGCCAGCTCACTGATTACCGGGACAGGGGAAGGCTACACCTTC. This sequence encodes CASSLITGTGEGYTF.